This T cell receptor gamma chain was sequenced in a study of γδ T cells in repeated Plasmodium falciparum infection (dated by TCRdb to the early 2020s). Regarding the study in general: In the natural-infection arm, Malian children exposed to intense seasonal malaria transmission were enrolled and compared against age and gender matched Australian children. Four controlled human malaria infections were administered to several malaria-naive U.S. adults over around 600 days by bites from P. falciparum NF54-infected Anopheles stephensi mosquitoes. Samples were collected from controlled-infection subjects at baseline, immediately before selected infections, and 21 days after each infection. Malian gammadelta TCR repertoires were analysed cross-sectionally during no-transmission periods and longitudinally across acute febrile malaria episodes. The study examined how repeated Plasmodium falciparum infection shapes the human gammadelta T cell repertoire, using natural infection in Mali and controlled human malaria infection.

This clone was recorded at least ten times. The antigen it binds to is not known. TCRdb shows a much larger clone's protein in place of this DNA's translation, and the two differ at residue 11, likely through a read error; the protein shown is translated from the DNA. Per the germline V gene, EGSTGY is the CDR1 and YDSYTSSV is the CDR2. The CDR3 starts with the cysteine, ends with the phenylalanine, and has 13 residues. This entry keeps only the CDR3 DNA: 39 bases, framed from base 1. For bulk TCR repertoire analysis, Vgamma9/Vdelta2+ and Vdelta2-negative gammadelta T cell populations were isolated by flow sorting from peripheral blood mononuclear cells. General conclusions and limits of the study: Waves of new clonotype selection in Vdelta2-negative, largely Vdelta1+, gammadelta TCR repertoires appeared to be driven by repeated controlled infections. The Malian cohort was drawn from a small rural village made up mostly of one ethnic group, which limits generalizability. Because the controlled-infection cohort was small, analysis of inter-individual variability in gammadelta T cell responses was limited. Vgamma9/Vdelta2+ TCR repertoires kept a highly stable polyclonal repertoire across time and infection, and many TCRgamma sequences overlapped between individuals. Compared with the repertoires of Australian children, the Vdelta2-negative gammadelta TCR repertoires of Malian children appeared more clonally expanded, less diverse and less shared.

The library was generated by multiplex PCR. TCRdb records Illumina MiSeq as the sequencer. From each sorted gammadelta T cell sample, both TCR gamma (TRG) and TCR delta (TRD) chains were sequenced. From the authors' description of their analysis: Clonotype tree plots, accumulated frequency of the top 20 clonotypes, diversity index (DI) and D75 metrics were included in the repertoire analyses. Clonotypes were called again by TCRdb from the public reads via CATT, and duplicate nucleotide sequences were then merged into one entry. The V and J calls were not made by the authors but by TCRdb's processing. The sample table records roughly 27,000 gamma-chain clones; 3% of these occur just once. The biggest ten clones account for 30% to 35% of the sample.

The sequenced material came from gamma-delta T cells from blood. The chain employs TRGV4 and TRGJ1 or TRGJ2. The clonotype comes from a pool of human donors (malaria-infected and uninfected, not separated). In nucleotide form, the sequence is TGTGCCACCTGGGATGCGGATTATTATAAGACACTCTTT. Translation gives CATWDADYYKTLF.